This T cell receptor (beta chain) was documented in a study of T cell responses to AZD1222 COVID-19 vaccine. The CDR3 is made up of 15 amino acids. Germline CDR1 reads SEHNR; CDR2 reads FQNEAQ (reference sequence). V was cut by 5 bases and J by 5 bases, with 16 bases left in between. Study-wide results and limits: The donor cohort was predominantly white British with a female majority, and clonal diversity may have been underestimated.

TCRdb's table, derived via immunoSEQ multiplex PCR, lists solely in-frame clones and lacks some. The table shows some 110,000 clones, with 85% to 95% occurring only once. This clone has only one observation. Its specificity is not known. The chain employs TRBV7-9 and TRBJ2-1; no clear D gene. Material: peripheral blood, obtained on day 0 of AZD1222 vaccination. This TCR was recovered from an adult in good health. The CDR3 protein is CASSDVPSRDNEQFF. DNA of the CDR3: TGTGCCAGCAGCGACGTCCCCAGTCGCGACAATGAGCAGTTCTTC.